The next 22 T cell receptor beta chains were all read from a single sample in a study of CD8+ T cells in alopecia areata. RNA extraction was followed by reverse transcription into cDNA, which acted as the sequencing template. Some clones are missing from TCRdb's copy, which holds only in-frame ones; the method was immunoSEQ multiplex PCR. The top ten clones hold about 16% of a sample with approximately 150,000 clones, 80% to 90% of them seen once. Source: CD8+ T cells sorted from blood, taken at week 0. Receptors originate from a human donor with alopecia areata.

CDR3 DNA: TGTGCCAGCAGCCGGAACATCGAGGGGCTATACTATAATTCACCCCTCCACTTT. Its translation: CASSRNIEGLYYNSPLHF. The chain couples TRBV13 to TRBJ1-6, with a tentative D call TRBD1 (5 bases). The CDR3 has 18 amino acids. Trimming left V 5 bases short and J 3 bases short, with 20 bases between. Germline-derived CDR1 and CDR2 are PRHDT and FYEKMQ (reference sequence).

J is TRBJ1-2 and V is TRBV27, with D unclear. The V and J ends lost 0 bases and 4 bases respectively, with 6 bases between them. The germline V gene has CDR1 MNHEY and CDR2 SMNVEV (reference sequence). The CDR3 totals 13 residues. CDR3 sequence: CASSLSPSYGYTF. CDR3 DNA: TGTGCCAGCAGTTTATCTCCTAGCTATGGCTACACCTTC.

The V call is TRBV9, the J call TRBJ2-5; D may be TRBD1 (5 bases). Germline CDR1 and CDR2: SGDLS and YYNGEE. The CDR3 sequence is 14 residues long. The V gene lost 4 bases and the J gene lost 0 bases, with 10 bases spanning the gap. The CDR3 coding sequence is TGTGCCAGCAGCCCCCCACAGGACCAAGAGACCCAGTACTTC. Amino acid sequence: CASSPPQDQETQYF.

The DNA of the CDR3 is TGTGCCAGCAGCGTTGGGACAGGGGTCCATGAGCAGTTCTTC. It specifies CASSVGTGVHEQFF. The V call is TRBV9, the J call TRBJ2-1, with 10 positions matching TRBD1. Germline assignment: CDR1 SGDLS and CDR2 YYNGEE. V shed 2 bases and J 8 bases; nucleotides not matched to a gene: 4. There are 14 residues in the CDR3.

The gene calls are TRBV25-1 and TRBJ1-4; no clear D gene. Germline V gene lookup returns CDR1 MGHDK and CDR2 SYGVNS. The ends were cut back, 2 bases at V and 5 bases at J, with 12 bases in the middle. This CDR3 is 15 amino acids long. CDR3 loop: CASSEDQSGNEKLFF. The CDR3 nucleotides read TGTGCCAGCAGTGAAGACCAGTCTGGAAATGAAAAACTGTTTTTT.

Comments on this clone: This same CDR3 is encoded by further DNA sequences in the sample. The chain employs TRBV28 and TRBJ1-2; 11 nucleotides match TRBD1. Germline V lookup: CDR1 MDHEN, CDR2 SYDVKM. The V gene end was trimmed by 5 bases and the J gene end by 8 bases; junction bases not matched to a gene: 22. The CDR3 spans 19 residues. The CDR3 nucleotides are TGTGCCAGCAGTCCACTGAGGGACAGGGGGAACCTTTATGGCTTAGGCTACACCTTC. Amino acid sequence: CASSPLRDRGNLYGLGYTF.

The chain has TRBV7-4 and TRBJ2-6, with TRBD1 as a possible D gene (6 bases). This CDR3 spans 18 amino acids. Looked up from germline, CDR1 is SGHVT and CDR2 is SQSDAQ. The germline V and J ends were trimmed by 7 bases and 2 bases, with 21 bases remaining between them. The CDR3 loop is CASTTADSPFPGANVLTF. CDR3 in DNA: TGTGCCAGCACCACTGCGGACAGCCCATTTCCTGGGGCCAACGTCCTGACTTTC.

This clone was recorded once. The chain employs TRBV13 and TRBJ2-7, with D unresolved. Germline V CDR1 and CDR2: PRHDT, FYEKMQ (reference sequence). The CDR3 runs 15 residues. The ends were cut back, 0 bases at V and 0 bases at J, with 9 bases in the middle. This chain's CDR3 is CASSLGTESSYEQYF. The CDR3, as DNA: TGTGCCAGCAGCTTAGGGACGGAGAGCTCCTACGAGCAGTACTTC. The entire variable domain, with the rest obtained from reference TRBV13 and TRBJ2-7, is as follows: AAGVIQSPRHLIKEKRETATLKCYPIPRHDTVYWYQQGPGQDPQFLISFYEKMQSDKGSIPDRFSAQQFSDYHSELNMSSLELGDSALYFCASSLGTESSYEQYFGPGTRLTVT.

The chain combines TRBV29-1 with TRBJ1-4; unclear D gene. V gave up 2 bases and J gave up 8 bases, with 12 bases separating them. This CDR3 region has 13 residues. Germline V gives CDR1 SQVTM, CDR2 ANQGSEA. The CDR3 bases are TGCAGCGTTGAAAGTCCCCGCGGCGAAAAACTGTTTTTT. Protein: CSVESPRGEKLFF.

The chain is built from TRBV9 and TRBJ2-1; D tentatively reads TRBD1 or TRBD2 (6 bases each). The V gene lost 2 bases and the J gene lost 9 bases, with 9 bases spanning the gap. Looked up from germline, CDR1 is SGDLS and CDR2 is YYNGEE. The CDR3 consists of 12 residues. CDR3 nucleotides: TGTGCCAGCAGCGTCGGGGGCGGTGAGCAGTTCTTC. It specifies CASSVGGGEQFF. Full variable domain (remainder filled in from reference TRBV9 and TRBJ2-1): DSGVTQTPKHLITATGQRVTLRCSPRSGDLSVYWYQQSLDQGLQFLIQYYNGEERAKGNILERFSAQQFPDLHSELNLSSLELGDSALYFCASSVGGGEQFFGPGTRLTVL.

The V gene is TRBV5-6, the J gene TRBJ2-1, with 10 positions matching TRBD1. This CDR3 contains 15 residues. Trimming took 0 bases from V and 4 from J; bases not matched to a gene: 1. Germline loops: CDR1 SGHDT, CDR2 YYEEEE. The DNA of the CDR3 is TGTGCCAGCAGCTTGGGGGGACAGGGGTACAATGAGCAGTTCTTC. This sequence encodes CASSLGGQGYNEQFF. Looking up the rest from reference TRBV5-6 and TRBJ2-1 gives the full variable domain: DAGVTQSPTHLIKTRGQQVTLRCSPKSGHDTVSWYQQALGQGPQFIFQYYEEEERQRGNFPDRFSGHQFPNYSSELNVNALLLGDSALYLCASSLGGQGYNEQFFGPGTRLTVL.

The V and J genes are TRBV27 and TRBJ2-7; D is uncertain. V lost 4 bases and J lost 2, with 6 bases in between. The CDR3 runs 12 residues. Germline V lookup: CDR1 MNHEY, CDR2 SMNVEV (reference sequence). The CDR3 protein is CASSSDTYEQYF. The CDR3 DNA is TGTGCCAGCAGTTCAGACACCTACGAGCAGTACTTC.

The chain couples TRBV25-1 to TRBJ2-3; D not resolved. V lost 1 base and J lost 4, with 18 bases in between. Germline V gene sequence: CDR1 MGHDK, CDR2 SYGVNS. The CDR3 loop spans 17 amino acids. The CDR3 loop reads CASSESKGPLLSDTQYF. CDR3 sequence (DNA): TGTGCCAGCAGTGAATCTAAAGGACCCCTCTTATCAGATACGCAGTATTTT.

This chain connects TRBV6-5 to TRBJ1-5; D uncertain. The germline gives CDR1 MNHEY, CDR2 SVGAGI. The CDR3 runs 13 residues. V was shortened by 2 bases and J by 4 bases, with 6 bases between the two germline ends. CDR3 protein: CASSYGQNQPQHF. The CDR3, as DNA: TGTGCCAGCAGTTACGGCCAGAATCAGCCCCAGCATTTT.

This clone was counted a single time. CDR3 in amino acids: CASTSPGQDNTGELFF. The CDR3 DNA reads as TGTGCCAGCACCTCTCCCGGACAGGACAACACCGGGGAGCTGTTTTTT. V usage is TRBV7-8 and J usage is TRBJ2-2, with 7 bases fitting TRBD1. The CDR3 is made up of 16 amino acids. CDR1 SGHVS and CDR2 FQNEAQ come from the germline V gene. J gave up 2 bases and V 7 bases, and 10 bases lay outside the gene matches.

V usage is TRBV27 and J usage is TRBJ2-3, with 8 bases that match TRBD1. The V gene's germline CDR1 is MNHEY and CDR2 SMNVEV (reference sequence). There are 15 residues in the CDR3. V dropped 2 bases and J dropped 6; count of bases not matched to a gene: 7. This chain's CDR3 is CASSLEGQGIDTQYF. The CDR3 DNA reads as TGTGCCAGCAGTTTAGAAGGACAGGGAATCGATACGCAGTATTTT.

CDR3 nucleotides: TGTGCCAGCAGTTTTGGACAGGCTGAACCAAACCTCTCTGGGGCCAACGTCCTGACTTTC. It codes for CASSFGQAEPNLSGANVLTF. The chain links TRBV9 to TRBJ2-6, with TRBD1 identical over 7 bases. Trimming cost V 5 bases and J 0 bases; bases outside gene matches: 17. Germline lookup yields CDR1 SGDLS and CDR2 YYNGEE. This CDR3 region has 20 residues.

This chain connects TRBV28 to TRBJ2-1; D call uncertain. Trimming removed 6 bases at V and 0 bases at J, with 0 bases between. Germline CDR1 reads MDHEN; CDR2 reads SYDVKM. The CDR3 has 11 residues. CDR3 amino acids: CASSSYNEQFF. The CDR3 bases are TGTGCCAGCAGCTCCTACAATGAGCAGTTCTTC. Variable domain in full (rest from reference TRBV28 and TRBJ2-1): DVKVTQSSRYLVKRTGEKVFLECVQDMDHENMFWYRQDPGLGLRLIYFSYDVKMKEKGDIPEGYSVSREKKERFSLILESASTNQTSMYLCASSSYNEQFFGPGTRLTVL.

The chain employs TRBV2 and TRBJ2-5, with D hard to call. This CDR3 has 14 amino acids. V lost 3 bases and J lost 1, with 9 bases in between. Germline V gene lookup returns CDR1 SNHLY and CDR2 FYNNEI. DNA for the CDR3: TGTGCCAGCAGTGATGAACAGTCCCAAGAGACCCAGTACTTC. Translating it yields CASSDEQSQETQYF.

The J gene is TRBJ2-7, the V gene TRBV7-6; D unresolved. CDR3 size: 15 residues. The V gene lost 1 base and the J gene lost 2 bases, with 12 bases spanning the gap. Germline V CDR1 and CDR2: SGHVS, FNYEAQ. The CDR3 here is CASSLEQPATYEQYF. CDR3 coding DNA: TGTGCCAGCAGCTTAGAACAACCGGCGACCTACGAGCAGTACTTC. The complete variable domain, with remaining parts taken from reference TRBV7-6 and TRBJ2-7, reads GAGVSQSPRYKVTKRGQDVALRCDPISGHVSLYWYRQALGQGPEFLTYFNYEAQQDKSGLPNDRFSAERPEGSISTLTIQRTEQRDSAMYRCASSLEQPATYEQYFGPGTRLTVT.

On this clone: A read error may produce the germline difference seen at one junction end. The rearrangement links TRBV27 to TRBJ2-1; 8 nucleotides line up with TRBD1. CDR1 and CDR2 (germline): MNHEY, SMNVEV (reference sequence). The CDR3 spans 14 residues. In DNA, the CDR3 is TGTGCCACCAGTACAGGGGGTGGCTACAATGAGCAGTTCTTC. It codes for CATSTGGGYNEQFF.

Of note for this clone: No DNA is shown, since the ends of the CDR3 on it are uncertain; the CDR3 is the one TCRdb lists. The chain is built from TRBV29-1 and TRBJ1-3; the table's TRBD1 call for D was not verified on the DNA. The CDR3 comprises 18 residues, both ends counted. Germline CDR1 and CDR2: SQVTM and ANQGSEA. CDR3 protein: CSVMSVQGAIHRRNTIYF.